The rows below give T cell receptor beta chains drawn from one sample of a study of control samples from healthy donors and cancer patients. Method: immunoSEQ multiplex PCR; TCRdb's copy keeps in-frame clones and lacks some. This sample has some 7,300 clones; roughly three quarters occur once, and the top ten carry more than 15%. Sequences were obtained from formalin-fixed, paraffin-embedded tissue. The receptors derive from a male donor with melanoma. The CDR3 runs from the conserved cysteine through the conserved F or W. D genes are given only for firm matches. The size of a clone is reported for some rows only, either as once, few or many, or as a class for expanded clones.

size | D | length | J | V | DNA | CDR3
- | - | 12 | TRBJ1-2 | TRBV2 | TGTGCCAGCAGTGAAAACAGGGTTGGCTACACCTTC | CASSENRVGYTF
- | - | 11 | TRBJ1-2 | TRBV7-9 | TGTGCCAGCAGCAAATCCGAGAGTTTTACCTTC | CASSKSESFTF
- | - | 14 | TRBJ1-4 | TRBV7-7 | TGTGCCAGCAGCTTAGGGGGGACTAATGAAAAACTGTTTTTT | CASSLGGTNEKLFF
- | - | 18 | TRBJ2-1 | TRBV19 | TGTGCCAGTAGCCCCTTGCGGGGGCCGACGAGCTCCTACAATGAGCAGTTCTTC | CASSPLRGPTSSYNEQFF
few | TRBD1 | 18 | TRBJ1-6 | TRBV6-2/TRBV6-3 | TGTGCCAGCAGCCCCCGGACAGGCGTAAGCTCCTATAATTCACCCCTCCACTTT | CASSPRTGVSSYNSPLHF
few | TRBD1 | 14 | TRBJ2-1 | TRBV23-1 | TGCGCCAGCAGCAGGACAGGGGGCCCCGGTGAGCAGTTCTTC | CASSRTGGPGEQFF
- | - | 13 | TRBJ1-2 | TRBV5-1 | TGCGCCAGCAGCCCGGAGGGTGGCTATGGCTACACCTTC | CASSPEGGYGYTF
- | - | 15 | TRBJ1-2 | TRBV29-1 | TGCAGCGTTGAGGGAGACGGTACCTCTAACTATGGCTACACCTTC | CSVEGDGTSNYGYTF
- | TRBD1 | 18 | TRBJ2-6 | TRBV4-1 | TGCGCCAGCAGCATTCGGACAGGGGGCGAATCTGGGGCCAACGTCCTGACTTTC | CASSIRTGGESGANVLTF
- | - | 18 | TRBJ1-5 | TRBV4-1 | TGCGCCAGCAGCCAAGATCTAGGCCTTTCCAAGATCAATCAGCCCCAGCATTTT | CASSQDLGLSKINQPQHF
- | - | 14 | TRBJ1-1 | TRBV18 | TGTGCCAGCTCACCACGGACGGTGAACACTGAAGCTTTCTTT | CASSPRTVNTEAFF
once | TRBD1 | 15 | TRBJ1-2 | TRBV5-1 | TGCGCCAGCAGCAACCGGGACAGGGGTGGCTATGGCTACACCTTC | CASSNRDRGGYGYTF
- | - | 15 | TRBJ2-1 | TRBV7-2 | TGTGCCAGCAGCTTACTAGGACAGCCTGCCAATGAGCAGTTCTTC | CASSLLGQPANEQFF
- | TRBD1 | 14 | TRBJ2-5 | TRBV9 | TGTGCCAGCAGCCAGACAGGGGGTGGCGAGACCCAGTACTTC | CASSQTGGGETQYF
- | TRBD1 | 15 | TRBJ1-5 | TRBV28 | TGTGCCAGCAGTACTCGACAGGGCGACAATCAGCCCCAGCATTTT | CASSTRQGDNQPQHF
- | - | 15 | TRBJ1-4 | TRBV9 | TGTGCCAGCAGCGTAGATGGGACATTTAATGAAAAACTGTTTTTT | CASSVDGTFNEKLFF
- | TRBD2 | 14 | TRBJ2-7 | TRBV5-4 | TGTGCCAGCAGCCCCCGGGGGGGAGGTGACGAGCAGTACTTC | CASSPRGGGDEQYF
- | - | 14 | TRBJ1-1 | TRBV25-1 | TGTGCCAGCAGTGCAGTTCAGGGTTACACTGAAGCTTTCTTT | CASSAVQGYTEAFF
- | - | 18 | TRBJ2-7 | TRBV4-1 | TGCGCCAGCAGCCAAGATTTCCCCGGGGAGGTCCTCTCCTACGAGCAGTACTTC | CASSQDFPGEVLSYEQYF
- | TRBD2 | 15 | TRBJ2-1 | TRBV9 | TGTGCCAGCAGCGTAGTAGCGGGGGGCAACAATGAGCAGTTCTTC | CASSVVAGGNNEQFF
- | - | 13 | TRBJ1-1 | TRBV5-1 | TGCGCCAGCAGCTTGGCAGGGAAAGGTGAAGCTTTCTTT | CASSLAGKGEAFF
- | TRBD1 | 14 | TRBJ1-2 | TRBV27 | TGTGCCAGCAGTTTATACAGGGGGCAGGGTGGCTACACCTTC | CASSLYRGQGGYTF
- | TRBD2 | 15 | TRBJ2-3 | TRBV11-2 | TGTGCCAGCAGCTTAGGGACTAGCGGCACAGATACGCAGTATTTT | CASSLGTSGTDTQYF
- | TRBD1 | 15 | TRBJ1-2 | TRBV11-2 | TGTGCCAGCAGCTTTCGCCGGACAGGGCGGTATGGCTACACCTTC | CASSFRRTGRYGYTF
- | - | 17 | TRBJ1-1 | TRBV10-3 | TGTGCCATCAGTGAGACTTTCCGTGGCAGCATGAACACTGAAGCTTTCTTT | CAISETFRGSMNTEAFF
once | - | 15 | TRBJ1-5 | TRBV28 | TGTGCCAGCAGTTTAGTCGGGGGTTGGAATCAGCCCCAGCATTTT | CASSLVGGWNQPQHF
- | - | 16 | TRBJ2-2 | TRBV7-6 | TGTGCCAGCTGGAATTTTGGGGCAGAAAACACCGGGGAGCTGTTTTTT | CASWNFGAENTGELFF
- | TRBD2 | 14 | TRBJ2-1 | TRBV4-1 | TGCGCCAGCAGGCCCCCTCTAGCGGTAGATGAGCAGTTCTTC | CASRPPLAVDEQFF
- | - | 14 | TRBJ2-5 | TRBV5-1 | TGCGCCAGCAGCTTGCGGGTGGGAGCGGAGACCCAGTACTTC | CASSLRVGAETQYF
- | TRBD1 | 15 | TRBJ1-4 | TRBV7-3 | TGTGCCAGCAGCCCCGGACAGGGGACAAATGAAAAACTGTTTTTT | CASSPGQGTNEKLFF
- | - | 13 | TRBJ1-6 | TRBV11-2 | TGTGCCAGCAGCTTATTCGAGAATTCACCCCTCCACTTT | CASSLFENSPLHF